This T cell receptor (beta chain) was captured by sequencing in a study of control samples from healthy donors and cancer patients. Germline V gives CDR1 SEHNR, CDR2 FQNEAQ (reference sequence). The CDR3 has 13 residues. V shed 0 bases and J shed 3 bases, with 5 bases lying between them. Clones were read by immunoSEQ multiplex PCR, and TCRdb kept only the in-frame ones, dropping some. In the table there are tens of thousands of clones, 90% of which are singletons. With regard to this clone: Other nucleotide sequences in the sample specify the same CDR3.

The specimen was blood. This TCR was recovered from a woman aged 18-29 years in good health. The chain carries TRBV7-9 and TRBJ2-5, with D unclear. CDR3: CASSLAGKETQYF. The CDR3 region has the DNA TGTGCCAGCAGCTTAGCAGGGAAAGAGACCCAGTACTTC. Full variable domain (missing parts from reference TRBV7-9 and TRBJ2-5): DTGVSQNPRHKITKRGQNVTFRCDPISEHNRLYWYRQTLGQGPEFLTYFQNEAQLEKSRLLSDRFSAERPKGSFSTLEIQRTEQGDSAMYLCASSLAGKETQYFGPGTRLLVL.